Following are 8 T cell receptor beta chains from one sample sequenced in a study of identical twins. TCRdb itself ran the 5' RACE reads through MiXCR, one entry per CDR3 protein. The repertoire consists of hundreds of thousands of distinct CDR3 sequences, with 8% to 9% occurring once and the leading ten covering approximately 2.1%. The data were also submitted as part of a second study, on yellow fever vaccine responses in identical twins.

The specimen sequenced was memory (CD45RO+) T cells sorted from blood. The receptors here all came from a woman aged 18-29 years in good health.

The V and J genes are TRBV12-3 or TRBV12-4 and TRBJ1-4; 8 bases are a match to TRBD1. The ends lost 4 bases at V and 7 bases at J; junction bases unmatched: 8. This CDR3 has 15 residues. The CDR3 DNA follows: TGTGCCAGCAGTTCTACCCCAGGGGGCCGTGAAAAACTGTTTTTT. This encodes CASSSTPGGREKLFF.

This clonotype was seen a few times. V gene TRBV4-1 combines with J gene TRBJ1-4; D ambiguous. Germline V gene lookup returns CDR1 MGHRA and CDR2 YSYEKL. This CDR3 comprises 12 residues. Trimming removed 0 bases from V and 10 bases from J, with 6 bases in between. The DNA of the CDR3 is TGCGCCAGCAGCCAAGATCCCTCAAAACTGTTTTTT. It encodes CASSQDPSKLFF.

Many counts were recorded for this clonotype. V and J are TRBV5-1 and TRBJ2-3, with TRBD2 matching 7 bases. From germline, CDR1 is SGHRS and CDR2 YFSETQ. This CDR3 is built from 14 residues. The J segment lost 0 bases and the V segment lost 4 bases, leaving 2 bases of the junction unmatched. CDR3 loop: CASSRGGSTDTQYF. The CDR3 nucleotides are TGCGCCAGCAGCCGCGGGGGTAGCACAGATACGCAGTATTTT.

This clonotype appeared many times. The J gene is TRBJ2-5, the V gene TRBV6-1, with D maybe TRBD1 (6 bases). There are 15 residues in the CDR3. Germline assignment: CDR1 MNHNS and CDR2 SASEGT. V was cut by 1 base and J by 1 base, with 10 bases left in between. The CDR3 loop reads CASSEVPGAQETQYF. The CDR3 DNA reads TGTGCCAGCAGTGAAGTACCAGGGGCCCAAGAGACCCAGTACTTC.

This rearrangement joins TRBV6-5 to TRBJ2-1; D is unresolved. The CDR3 totals 12 residues. The V gene's germline CDR1 is MNHEY and CDR2 SVGAGI. V lost 6 bases and J lost 1, with 4 bases in between. DNA for the CDR3: TGTGCCAGCAGCCAATCCTACAATGAGCAGTTCTTC. Protein product: CASSQSYNEQFF.

This clonotype was counted ten times or more. The J gene is TRBJ1-6, the V gene TRBV12-3 or TRBV12-4; tentative D call: TRBD1 (6 bases). This CDR3 is built from 14 residues. V lost 3 bases and J lost 13, with 16 bases in between. The CDR3 sequence is CASSFGGPVGPLHF. CDR3 in DNA: TGTGCCAGCAGTTTTGGGGGCCCGGTGGGGCCCCTCCACTTT.

This clonotype was counted only a few times. DNA for the CDR3: TGTGCCAGCAGTAACCGGGACAGAACTAACTATGGCTACACCTTC. Protein product: CASSNRDRTNYGYTF. The V gene is TRBV28, the J gene TRBJ1-2; the match to TRBD1 covers 7 bases. Germline V gives CDR1 MDHEN, CDR2 SYDVKM. V gave up 5 bases and J gave up 0 bases; unmatched junction bases: 6. This CDR3 has 15 amino acids.

This clonotype was detected many times. The V gene is TRBV10-3, the J gene TRBJ1-5; 8 positions match TRBD1. The germline V gene encodes CDR1 ENHRY and CDR2 SYGVKD. The V gene end was trimmed by 0 bases and the J gene end by 0 bases; junction bases not matched to a gene: 4. The CDR3 runs 17 residues. CDR3 sequence reads: CAISESAGQGSNQPQHF. The DNA for the CDR3 is TGTGCCATCAGTGAGTCAGCAGGACAGGGTAGCAATCAGCCCCAGCATTTT.